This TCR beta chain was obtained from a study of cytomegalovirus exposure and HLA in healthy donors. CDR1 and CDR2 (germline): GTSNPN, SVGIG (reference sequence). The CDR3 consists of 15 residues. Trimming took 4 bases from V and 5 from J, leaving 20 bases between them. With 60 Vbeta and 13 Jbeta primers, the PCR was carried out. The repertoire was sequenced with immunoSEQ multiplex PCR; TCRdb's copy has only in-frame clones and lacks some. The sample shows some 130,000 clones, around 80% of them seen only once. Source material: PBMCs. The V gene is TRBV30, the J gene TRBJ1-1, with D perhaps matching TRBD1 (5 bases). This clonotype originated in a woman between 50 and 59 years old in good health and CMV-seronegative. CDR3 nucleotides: TGTGCCTGGACTCTCACGGGGAGGGGCAGGACTGAAGCTTTCTTT. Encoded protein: CAWTLTGRGRTEAFF.